The 29 T cell receptor beta chains below come from one sample, sequenced in a study of blood T cells in healthy people across ages (dated by TCRdb to between 2015 and 2017). The library was prepared using 5' RACE. The run used an Illumina HiSeq 2500. A second PCR of 7 to 11 cycles was performed with a sample-barcoded 5' primer and a J-beta primer mix. TCRdb handled the public reads itself, with Q25 trimming in fastp and clone calling in MiXCR, and kept productive beta chains. Here each entry gathers all rows of one CDR3 protein and keeps the most common genes and DNA. The sample data list some 940,000 distinct CDR3 sequences, and approximately 32% of these were observed just once. Of the sample, roughly a tenth falls within the top ten clones. These data were also reused for a study on T cells of mothers and their children.

Sequenced material: blood. The receptors were gathered from a woman between 40 and 50 years old in good health.

The sample holds many counts of this clonotype. The gene calls are TRBV3-1 and TRBJ2-3; 9 nucleotides align to TRBD2. CDR1 LGHDT and CDR2 YNNKEL come from the germline V gene (reference sequence). The CDR3 spans 16 residues. Trimming at V came to 2 bases and at J to 0 bases, leaving 3 bases not matched to a gene. The CDR3 sequence: CASSQHSGGSTDTQYF. The CDR3 DNA reads as TGTGCCAGCAGCCAACACAGCGGGGGGAGCACAGATACGCAGTATTTT.

At least ten counts were recorded for this clonotype. The genes are TRBV4-1 and TRBJ2-7; TRBD1 aligns across 8 bases. Unmatched junction bases numbered 7, after V lost 4 bases and J lost 5 bases. CDR1 and CDR2 from the germline V gene are MGHRA and YSYEKL. The CDR3 has 14 amino acids. In DNA form, the CDR3 reads TGCGCCAGCAGCCCCGAGGACAGGGTCCACGAGCAGTACTTC. As protein: CASSPEDRVHEQYF.

This clonotype was seen a handful of times. The rearrangement links TRBV30 to TRBJ2-7, with D possibly being TRBD2 (6 bases). The CDR3 consists of 12 residues. CDR1 GTSNPN and CDR2 SVGIG come from the germline V gene (reference sequence). Trimming shortened V by 3 bases and J by 5 bases, and 11 bases separated the two germline ends. For the CDR3, the DNA is TGTGCCTGGAGAGGTACGGGGGACGAGCAGTACTTC. Translated, it gives CAWRGTGDEQYF.

This clonotype was seen a few times. The chain is built from TRBV24-1 and TRBJ2-3, with 8 bases lining up with TRBD2. The CDR3 is 15 residues long. V shed 3 bases, J shed 7 bases, and the junction held 8 bases outside the gene matches. Germline V CDR1 and CDR2: KGHDR, SFDVKD. CDR3 sequence reads: CATSDPGTRGNTQYF. CDR3 in DNA: TGTGCCACCAGTGATCCGGGGACTAGGGGAAATACGCAGTATTTT.

The J gene is TRBJ1-1, the V gene TRBV2; no definite D call. The length of the CDR3 is 15 residues. The V and J ends lost 5 bases and 1 base respectively, with 14 bases between them. Per germline, CDR1 SNHLY and CDR2 FYNNEI. CDR3 loop: CASSQRGGWNTEAFF. DNA of the CDR3: TGTGCCAGCAGTCAACGGGGAGGGTGGAACACTGAAGCTTTCTTT. The full variable domain, its missing parts supplied by reference TRBV2 and TRBJ1-1, is EPEVTQTPSHQVTQMGQEVILRCVPISNHLYFYWYRQILGQKVEFLVSFYNNEISEKSEIFDDQFSVERPDGSNFTLKIRSTKLEDSAMYFCASSQRGGWNTEAFFGQGTRLTVV.

This clonotype occurred a few times. The J gene is TRBJ2-7, the V gene TRBV27, with 8 bases matching TRBD2. V lost 6 bases to trimming and J lost 2 bases; unmatched junction nucleotides: 9. The CDR3 is 15 residues long. The germline V gene encodes CDR1 MNHEY and CDR2 SMNVEV (reference sequence). CDR3 protein: CASRITSGTTYEQYF. CDR3 nucleotides: TGTGCCAGCAGAATCACTAGCGGCACGACCTACGAGCAGTACTTC.

Comment on this clonotype: A clone one base away is much larger, so this may be a read error. The V call is TRBV18, the J call TRBJ2-1; 8 positions agree with TRBD1. The CDR3 totals 14 residues. V was pared by 6 bases and J by 13 bases, with 14 bases of the junction left unmatched. Germline lookup yields CDR1 KGHSH and CDR2 LQKENI. In nucleotides, the CDR3 is TGTGCCAGCTCCCGCGGACAGGGCTATGAGACCCAGTTCTTC. Residues: CASSRGQGYETQFF.

This chain joins TRBV2 and TRBJ2-5; TRBD2 aligns across 16 bases. The V segment lost 9 bases and the J segment 11 bases; nucleotides outside the gene matches: 12. Germline values: CDR1 SNHLY, CDR2 FYNNEI. The CDR3 loop spans 15 amino acids. CDR3 protein: CARGGTSGGADEQYF. The CDR3 nucleotides read TGTGCCAGAGGTGGGACTAGCGGGGGGGCGGATGAGCAGTACTTC.

The chain is built from TRBV7-9 and TRBJ2-7; D unclear. Germline V gives CDR1 SEHNR, CDR2 FQNEAQ (reference sequence). Trimming pared 4 bases from V and 6 bases from J, leaving 16 bases between. The CDR3 runs to 14 residues. The CDR3 reads CASSSGRYPSEQYF. Here the CDR3 DNA reads TGTGCCAGCAGCTCGGGCAGGTACCCTTCCGAGCAGTACTTC. The full variable domain, rest sourced from reference TRBV7-9 and TRBJ2-7, is DTGVSQNPRHKITKRGQNVTFRCDPISEHNRLYWYRQTLGQGPEFLTYFQNEAQLEKSRLLSDRFSAERPKGSFSTLEIQRTEQGDSAMYLCASSSGRYPSEQYFGPGTRLTVT.

This clonotype was detected a few times. The V and J genes are TRBV2 and TRBJ2-5, with TRBD2 identical over 10 bases. The junction had 9 bases not matched to a gene; V was cut back by 2 bases and J by 6 bases. Germline assignment: CDR1 SNHLY and CDR2 FYNNEI. There are 16 residues in the CDR3. The CDR3 coding sequence is TGTGCCAGCAGTGAATTCAGCGGGGGGGAGATAAAGACCCAGTACTTC. Its protein product is CASSEFSGGEIKTQYF.

On this clonotype: This could be a read error, since a much larger clone is one nucleotide away. J is TRBJ2-1 and V is TRBV15; 9 positions agree with TRBD1. V gave up 5 bases and J gave up 10 bases; unmatched junction bases: 6. The germline gives CDR1 LNHNV, CDR2 YYDKDF (reference sequence). The CDR3 is 13 amino acids. In nucleotides, the CDR3 is TGTGCCACCAGCCGGGACAGGGTCCGCGAGCAGTTCTTC. This codes for CATSRDRVREQFF.

There are a few counts of this clonotype. The CDR3 spells CASSYSRGYNEQFF. The CDR3 bases are TGTGCCAGCAGCTACAGCCGGGGGTACAATGAGCAGTTCTTC. This rearrangement joins TRBV7-9 to TRBJ2-1; maybe TRBD2 (6 bases). V was shortened by 4 bases and J by 4 bases, with 11 bases between the two germline ends. Germline loops: CDR1 SEHNR, CDR2 FQNEAQ (reference sequence). This CDR3 is 14 amino acids long.

This clonotype was found many times. The CDR3 protein is CSARRRGSTEAFF. In DNA form, the CDR3 reads TGCAGTGCTCGCCGCAGGGGGTCCACTGAAGCTTTCTTT. This rearrangement joins TRBV20-1 to TRBJ1-1, with TRBD1 matching over 7 bases. The CDR3 has 13 amino acids. CDR1 is DFQATT and CDR2 is SNEGSKA in the germline V gene (reference sequence). The trim removed 5 bases at V and 4 bases at J, leaving 7 bases unmatched.

About this clonotype: Its ends do not fully match the called genes, so a read error is possible. The chain uses TRBV5-5 and TRBJ2-1, with TRBD1 matching over 10 bases. The CDR3 loop spans 16 amino acids. The germline gives CDR1 SGHKS, CDR2 YYEKEE (reference sequence). CDR3 protein: CTSSQGQGTLGNEQFF. The CDR3 DNA is TGTACCAGCAGCCAGGGACAGGGGACGTTGGGGAATGAGCAGTTCTTC. Drawing the rest from reference TRBV5-5 and TRBJ2-1, the complete variable domain is DAGVTQSPTHLIKTRGQQVTLRCSPISGHKSVSWYQQVLGQGPQFIFQYYEKEERGRGNFPDRFSARQFPNYSSELNVNALLLGDSALYLCTSSQGQGTLGNEQFFGPGTRLTVL.

The chain uses TRBV12-3 or TRBV12-4 and TRBJ2-7; TRBD1 matches at 9 bases. Germline trimming cut 5 bases from V and 1 base from J; bases unmatched to any gene: 12. The CDR3 extends over 17 amino acids. The chain's CDR3 is CASSPAQGTGPSYEQYF. The CDR3 DNA reads as TGTGCCAGCAGTCCCGCTCAGGGGACAGGGCCTTCCTACGAGCAGTACTTC.

This clonotype was detected only a few times. The V and J genes are TRBV29-1 and TRBJ1-2; 8 bases fit TRBD1. V shed 5 bases and J 7 bases; nucleotides not matched to a gene: 12. The CDR3 is 14 amino acids. Germline V CDR1 and CDR2: SQVTM, ANQGSEA. The CDR3 DNA reads TGCAGCGTTCAGGAAGGCAGGGGGCTCGGTGGCTACACCTTC. Its translation is CSVQEGRGLGGYTF. Supplemented by reference TRBV29-1 and TRBJ1-2, the full variable domain reads SAVISQKPSRDICQRGTSLTIQCQVDSQVTMMFWYRQQPGQSLTLIATANQGSEATYESGFVIDKFPISRPNLTFSTLTVSNMSPEDSSIYLCSVQEGRGLGGYTFGSGTRLTVV.

The CDR3 DNA follows: TGCAGCGCTGCACAAGGGGGCAGACACACTGAAGCTTTCTTT. As protein: CSAAQGGRHTEAFF. V gene TRBV29-1 combines with J gene TRBJ1-1; 7 nucleotides line up with TRBD1. Germline values: CDR1 SQVTM, CDR2 ANQGSEA. The CDR3 sequence is 14 residues long. Trimming removed 7 bases from V and 3 bases from J; junction bases left unmatched: 11.

The gene calls are TRBV12-3 or TRBV12-4 and TRBJ2-1, with D tentatively TRBD1 (6 bases). The CDR3 is 16 residues long. Between the trimmed V and J ends, which lost 5 bases and 2 bases, there was a span of 16 bases. The CDR3 DNA is TGTGCCAGCAGTCCCCCGACAGGCCGTACCTACAATGAGCAGTTCTTC. It translates to CASSPPTGRTYNEQFF.

The chain couples TRBV7-9 to TRBJ2-3; D unclear. Germline CDR1 SEHNR, CDR2 FQNEAQ (reference sequence). The V end lost 1 base, the J end lost 3 bases, and 11 bases lay between the germline ends. The CDR3 consists of 15 residues. CDR3 DNA sequence: TGTGCCAGCAGCTTAGGTTTGATTCGGACAGATACGCAGTATTTT. It yields the protein CASSLGLIRTDTQYF.

This clonotype was found a few times. The chain combines TRBV20-1 with TRBJ2-4; maybe TRBD2 (7 bases). Germline CDR1 DFQATT, CDR2 SNEGSKA (reference sequence). The CDR3 length is 14 residues. Trimming took 3 bases from V and 13 from J, leaving 22 bases between them. CDR3 amino acids: CSASDRGAENEQYF. The CDR3 nucleotides are TGCAGTGCTAGCGATCGGGGGGCAGAAAATGAGCAGTACTTC.

This clonotype was seen only once. The chain joins TRBV5-4 to TRBJ2-1, with 8 bases identical to TRBD2. V lost 4 bases and J lost 4; bases outside the gene matches: 10. Germline V gives CDR1 SGHNT, CDR2 YYREEE (reference sequence). The CDR3 spans 16 residues. The CDR3 protein is CASSPQTGTRYNEQFF. The CDR3 nucleotides read TGTGCCAGCAGCCCCCAAACCGGGACTAGATACAATGAGCAGTTCTTC.

In its sample, this clonotype was seen many times. The chain employs TRBV9 and TRBJ2-7; D gene unclear. The CDR3 is 15 residues long. Trimming removed 4 bases from V and 3 bases from J, with 17 bases in between. Germline loops: CDR1 SGDLS, CDR2 YYNGEE. For the CDR3, the DNA is TGTGCCAGCAGCCCAGAGCCCACTCCGGGCTACGAGCAGTACTTC. Its protein is CASSPEPTPGYEQYF.

Notes on this clonotype: This could be a read error, since a much larger clone is one nucleotide away. The chain recombines TRBV6-6 with TRBJ2-7, with 8 positions matching TRBD1. This CDR3 is built from 16 residues. Unmatched junction bases numbered 9, after V lost 4 bases and J lost 1 base. Germline V gene sequence: CDR1 MNHNY, CDR2 SVGAGI (reference sequence). This CDR3 is CASSCSLGQVSYEQYF. The DNA for the CDR3 is TGTGCCAGCAGTTGCTCCCTGGGACAGGTTTCCTACGAGCAGTACTTC.

V usage is TRBV27 and J usage is TRBJ2-1, with D maybe TRBD1 (5 bases). The better agreement between TRBJ2-7 and the DNA end casts doubt on the J call. This CDR3 has 14 amino acids. Germline CDR1 reads MNHEY; CDR2 reads SMNVEV (reference sequence). The CDR3 DNA follows: TGTGCCAGCAGTTTAACGACAGCTAACAATGAGCAGTACTTC. It is translated as CASSLTTANNEQYF.

The genes are TRBV5-6 and TRBJ1-2; D is unresolved. Germline CDR1 is SGHDT and CDR2 is YYEEEE. Deletions cut 6 bases from V and 2 bases from J, with 17 bases between. CDR3 length equals 15 residues. This CDR3 reads CASTLRRLDNYGYTF. The CDR3 region has the DNA TGTGCCAGCACCCTCCGCCGGCTCGACAACTATGGCTACACCTTC. Filled out from reference TRBV5-6 and TRBJ1-2, the complete variable domain reads DAGVTQSPTHLIKTRGQQVTLRCSPKSGHDTVSWYQQALGQGPQFIFQYYEEEERQRGNFPDRFSGHQFPNYSSELNVNALLLGDSALYLCASTLRRLDNYGYTFGSGTRLTVV.

On this clonotype itself: This sequence may be a read error, since a much larger clone differs from it by one base. The chain carries TRBV9 and TRBJ2-5, with TRBD2 matching over 7 bases. The assigned J gene may be wrong: the sequence end matches TRBJ2-7 better. The length of the CDR3 is 15 residues. Looked up from germline, CDR1 is SGDLS and CDR2 is YYNGEE. The CDR3 nucleotides are TGTGCCAGCAGCGCAGCGCTCGGGGGGTCCTACGAGCAGTACTTC. This translates into CASSAALGGSYEQYF.

This clonotype came up many times. CDR3 amino acids: CSAPLRPISFSAYEQYF. CDR3 sequence (DNA): TGCAGTGCTCCACTACGCCCAATTTCTTTCTCCGCCTACGAGCAGTACTTC. V usage is TRBV20-1 and J usage is TRBJ2-7; D is undetermined. V lost 5 bases and J 2 bases, leaving 25 bases between the germline ends. CDR1 DFQATT and CDR2 SNEGSKA come from the germline V gene (reference sequence). This CDR3 comprises 17 residues.

V is TRBV7-2 and J is TRBJ2-7; no firm D call. Germline CDR1 SGHTA, CDR2 FQGNSA. Trimming took off 5 bases at V and 2 bases at J, with 13 bases between the two ends. The CDR3 length is 14 residues. This CDR3 is CASSRTAGPYEQYF. The CDR3 DNA sequence: TGTGCCAGCAGCCGCACAGCCGGCCCCTACGAGCAGTACTTC.

The sample holds a few counts of this clonotype. This chain connects TRBV7-3 to TRBJ2-1; TRBD2 matches at 7 bases. This CDR3 has 12 amino acids. Germline V gene lookup returns CDR1 SGHTA and CDR2 FQGTGA. The V segment lost 5 bases and the J segment 12 bases; nucleotides outside the gene matches: 7. CDR3 region: CASSRPGGGQFF. Here the CDR3 DNA reads TGTGCCAGCAGCCGGCCAGGCGGGGGGCAGTTCTTC.